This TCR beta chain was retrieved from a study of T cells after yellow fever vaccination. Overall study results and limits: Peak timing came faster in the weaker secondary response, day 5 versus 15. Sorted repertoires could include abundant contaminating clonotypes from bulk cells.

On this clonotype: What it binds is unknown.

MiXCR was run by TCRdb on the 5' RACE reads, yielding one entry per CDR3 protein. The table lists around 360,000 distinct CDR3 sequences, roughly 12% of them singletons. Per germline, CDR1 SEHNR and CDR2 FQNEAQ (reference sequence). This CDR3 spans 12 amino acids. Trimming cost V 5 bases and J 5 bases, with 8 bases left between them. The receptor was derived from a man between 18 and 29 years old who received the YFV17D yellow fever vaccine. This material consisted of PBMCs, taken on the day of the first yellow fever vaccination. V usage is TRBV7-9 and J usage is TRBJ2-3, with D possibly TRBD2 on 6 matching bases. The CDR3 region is CASSRAGDTQYF. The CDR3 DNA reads TGTGCCAGCAGCCGAGCGGGAGATACGCAGTATTTT.